This TCR beta chain was retrieved from a study of CD8+CD57+ T cells in acquired aplastic anemia. The CDR3 spans 14 residues. The ends lost 6 bases at V and 5 bases at J; junction bases unmatched: 9. The germline gives CDR1 DFQATT, CDR2 SNEGSKA (reference sequence). It was genomic DNA that served as the template for profiling TCR beta VDJ and CDR3. TCRdb used MiXCR to reprocess the reads, holding one entry per CDR3 protein. Here the sample spans around 130,000 distinct CDR3 sequences, 48% being singletons. This clonotype was recorded at least ten times. J is TRBJ2-1 and V is TRBV20-1, with 8 bases matching TRBD1. The sequence was obtained from a human donor in good health, serving as a control. Sequencing used sorted CD4+, CD8+, or CD8+CD57+ T cells (not recorded which) from PBMCs. CDR3 loop: CSAYRGSSDNEQFF. DNA for the CDR3: TGCAGTGCCTACAGGGGGTCATCGGACAATGAGCAGTTCTTC.